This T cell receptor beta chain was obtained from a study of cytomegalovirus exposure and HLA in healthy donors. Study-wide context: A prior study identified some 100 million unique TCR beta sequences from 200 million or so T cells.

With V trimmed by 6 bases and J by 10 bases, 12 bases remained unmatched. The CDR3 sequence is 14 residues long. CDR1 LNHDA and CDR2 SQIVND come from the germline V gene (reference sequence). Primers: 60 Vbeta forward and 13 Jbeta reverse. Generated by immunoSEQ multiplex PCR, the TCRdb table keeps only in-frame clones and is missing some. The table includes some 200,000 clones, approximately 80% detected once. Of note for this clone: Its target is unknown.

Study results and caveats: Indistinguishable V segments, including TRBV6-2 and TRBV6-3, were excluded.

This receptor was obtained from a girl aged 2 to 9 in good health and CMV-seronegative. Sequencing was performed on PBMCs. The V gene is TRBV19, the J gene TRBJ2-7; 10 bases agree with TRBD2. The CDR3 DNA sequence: TGTGCCAGTAGCCTAGGTAGCGGGGGGTCTCATCAGTACTTC. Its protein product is CASSLGSGGSHQYF.